A selection of T cell receptor beta chains follows, all from one sample in a study of shared clonotypes between healthy human individuals. Produced via immunoSEQ multiplex PCR; TCRdb's table is partial and in-frame only. Altogether about 820,000 clones are present, about 91% being singletons, with the ten largest covering around 24%. The sample taken for sequencing was naive CD8+ T cells sorted from blood. The receptor source for this set is a man aged 25-40 years in good health. The CDR3 runs from the conserved cysteine through the conserved F or W. The D gene is left open where the match is weak. Some rows have no size entry. The others give once, few or many, or a class for an expanded clone.

clone_size	d_call	v_call	j_call	cdr3_nt	cdr3_aa
.	TRBD2	TRBV2	TRBJ2-5	TGTGCCAGCAGTGAAGAGCGGGAGGGAGAGACCCAGTACTTC	CASSEEREGETQYF
.	.	TRBV2	TRBJ2-1	TGTGCCACCCCTAGCGCGAACTACAATGAGCAGTTCTTC	CATPSANYNEQFF
.	.	TRBV2	TRBJ2-7	TGTGCCAGCAGTGAATGGTTCGGGAGCCCTCCCTACGAGCAGTACTTC	CASSEWFGSPPYEQYF
few	.	TRBV28	TRBJ2-5	TGTGCCAGCATCGGGGGCCGGGACAGCCAAGAGACCCAGTACTTC	CASIGGRDSQETQYF
once	TRBD1	TRBV4-1	TRBJ2-2	TGCGCCAGCAGCCAACAACCGGACAGGGTAGGGACCGGGGAGCTGTTTTTT	CASSQQPDRVGTGELFF
.	.	TRBV15	TRBJ2-1	TGTGCCACCAGCAGAACCCAGGGGGGGTTCAATGAGCAGTTCTTC	CATSRTQGGFNEQFF
.	TRBD1	TRBV4-1	TRBJ1-5	TGCGCCAGCAGCGACAGGGACGTCAGCAATCAGCCCCAGCATTTT	CASSDRDVSNQPQHF
.	.	TRBV6-1	TRBJ2-7	TGTGCCAGCAGTACACGCGGGGCCCCCCGCTACGAGCAGTACTTC	CASSTRGAPRYEQYF
.	.	TRBV11-2	TRBJ2-1	TGTGCCAGCAGCCTAATGTGGGCAGAGCAGTTCTTC	CASSLMWAEQFF
.	.	TRBV27	TRBJ2-7	TGTGCCAGCAGTTTGACAGGATATGGGTACGAGCAGTACTTC	CASSLTGYGYEQYF
few	.	TRBV7-9	TRBJ2-1	TGTGCCAGCAGCTTAGGGGTAGCTACTGACAATGAGCAGTTCTTC	CASSLGVATDNEQFF
.	.	TRBV10-3	TRBJ2-7	TGTGCCATCAGTGGGGACACAGGAAGATACGAGCAGTACTTC	CAISGDTGRYEQYF
.	TRBD1	TRBV6-1	TRBJ2-7	TGTGCCATCCGGGACAGGAGCTCCTACGAGCAGTACTTC	CAIRDRSSYEQYF
.	.	TRBV11-2	TRBJ2-7	TGTGCCAGCAGCCCCGAGGACTCATCCTACGAGCAGTACTTC	CASSPEDSSYEQYF
.	TRBD2	TRBV19	TRBJ2-7	TGTGCCAGTAGTCTCGGGACTAGCGGGAGTGGTATCTACGAGCAGTACTTC	CASSLGTSGSGIYEQYF
.	TRBD1	TRBV5-6	TRBJ2-7	TGTGCCAGCAGTCGGCGGATTCCAGACAGGGACTCCTACGAGCAGTACTTC	CASSRRIPDRDSYEQYF
.	TRBD1	TRBV7-9	TRBJ2-5	TGTGCCAGCAGCATGGGACAGGGGGTACAAGAGACCCAGTACTTC	CASSMGQGVQETQYF
.	.	TRBV5-1	TRBJ2-7	TGCGCCAGCAGCTTGAGTCCTGGGCCCTACGAGCAGTACTTC	CASSLSPGPYEQYF
.	.	TRBV10-3	TRBJ1-1	TGTGCCATCAGTGAGACAGTTGCTGAAGCTTTCTTT	CAISETVAEAFF
.	TRBD1	TRBV10-3	TRBJ2-2	TGTGCCATCAGTGAAGTCCCGGGACAGCTATTCACCGGGGAGCTGTTTTTT	CAISEVPGQLFTGELFF